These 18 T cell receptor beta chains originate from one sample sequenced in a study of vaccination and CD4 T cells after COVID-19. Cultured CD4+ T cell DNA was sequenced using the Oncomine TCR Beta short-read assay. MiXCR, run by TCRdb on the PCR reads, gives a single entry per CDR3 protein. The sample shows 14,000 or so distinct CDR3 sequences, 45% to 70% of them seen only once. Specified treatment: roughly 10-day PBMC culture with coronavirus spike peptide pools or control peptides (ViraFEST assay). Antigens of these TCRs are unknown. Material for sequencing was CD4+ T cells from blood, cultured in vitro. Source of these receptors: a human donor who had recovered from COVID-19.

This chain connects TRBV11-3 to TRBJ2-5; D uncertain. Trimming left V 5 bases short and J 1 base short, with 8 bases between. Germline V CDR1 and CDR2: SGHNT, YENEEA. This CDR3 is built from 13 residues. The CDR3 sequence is CASSRQVQETQYF. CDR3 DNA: TGTGCCAGCAGCCGACAAGTCCAAGAGACCCAGTACTTC. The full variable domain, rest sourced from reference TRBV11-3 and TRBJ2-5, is EAGVVQSPRYKIIEKKQPVAFWCNPISGHNTLYWYLQNLGQGPELLIRYENEEAVDDSQLPKDRFSAERLKGVDSTLKIQPAELGDSAVYLCASSRQVQETQYFGPGTRLLVL.

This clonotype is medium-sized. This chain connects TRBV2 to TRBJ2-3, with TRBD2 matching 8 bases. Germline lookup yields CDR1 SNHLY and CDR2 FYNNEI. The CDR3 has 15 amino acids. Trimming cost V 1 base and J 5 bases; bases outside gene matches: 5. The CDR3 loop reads CASSEGLLAGDTQYF. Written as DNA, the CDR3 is TGTGCCAGCAGTGAAGGTTTGCTAGCGGGAGATACGCAGTATTTT. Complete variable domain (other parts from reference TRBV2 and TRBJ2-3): EPEVTQTPSHQVTQMGQEVILRCVPISNHLYFYWYRQILGQKVEFLVSFYNNEISEKSEIFDDQFSVERPDGSNFTLKIRSTKLEDSAMYFCASSEGLLAGDTQYFGPGTRLTVL.

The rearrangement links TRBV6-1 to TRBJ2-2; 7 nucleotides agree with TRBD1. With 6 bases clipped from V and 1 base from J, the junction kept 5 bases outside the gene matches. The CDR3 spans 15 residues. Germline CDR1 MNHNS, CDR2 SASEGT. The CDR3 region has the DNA TGTGCCAGCAGGAGGGACAGCAAGAACACCGGGGAGCTGTTTTTT. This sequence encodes CASRRDSKNTGELFF.

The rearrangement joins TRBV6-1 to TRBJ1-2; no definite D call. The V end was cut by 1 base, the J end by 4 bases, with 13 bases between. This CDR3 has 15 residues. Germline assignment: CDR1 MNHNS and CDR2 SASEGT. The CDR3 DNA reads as TGTGCCAGCAGTGAAGGTAGCGTGGCGGGCTATGGCTACACCTTC. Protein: CASSEGSVAGYGYTF.

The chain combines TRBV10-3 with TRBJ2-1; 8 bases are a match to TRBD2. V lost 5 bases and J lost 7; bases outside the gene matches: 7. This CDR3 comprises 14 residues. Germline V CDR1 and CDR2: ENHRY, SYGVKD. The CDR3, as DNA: TGTGCCATCAGTCTCGGGACTAGTGATAATGAGCAGTTCTTC. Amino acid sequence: CAISLGTSDNEQFF.

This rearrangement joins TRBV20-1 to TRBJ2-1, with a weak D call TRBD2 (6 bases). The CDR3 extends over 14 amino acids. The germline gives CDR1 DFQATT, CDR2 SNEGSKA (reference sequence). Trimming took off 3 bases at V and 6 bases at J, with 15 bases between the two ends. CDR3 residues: CSARRTIIPNEQFF. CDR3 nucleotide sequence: TGCAGTGCTAGGAGGACTATTATCCCCAATGAGCAGTTCTTC.

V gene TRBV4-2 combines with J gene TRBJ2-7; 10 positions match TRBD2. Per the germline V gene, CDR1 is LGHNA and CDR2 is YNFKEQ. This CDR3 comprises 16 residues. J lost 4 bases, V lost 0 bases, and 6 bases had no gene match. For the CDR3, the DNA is TGTGCCAGCAGCCAAGAACAAGCTAGCGGGAGTTACGAGCAGTACTTC. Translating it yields CASSQEQASGSYEQYF.

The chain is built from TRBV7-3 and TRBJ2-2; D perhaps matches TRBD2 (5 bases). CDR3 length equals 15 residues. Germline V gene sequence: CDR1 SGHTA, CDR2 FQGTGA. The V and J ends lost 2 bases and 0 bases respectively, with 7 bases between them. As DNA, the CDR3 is TGTGCCAGCAGCTTATTAGCGCCGAACACCGGGGAGCTGTTTTTT. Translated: CASSLLAPNTGELFF.

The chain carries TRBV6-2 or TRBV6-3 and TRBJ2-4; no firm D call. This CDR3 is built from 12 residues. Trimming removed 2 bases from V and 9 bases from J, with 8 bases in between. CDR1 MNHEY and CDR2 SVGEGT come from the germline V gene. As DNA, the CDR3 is TGTGCCAGCAGTTACGGAGCCTCCATTCAGTACTTC. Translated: CASSYGASIQYF.

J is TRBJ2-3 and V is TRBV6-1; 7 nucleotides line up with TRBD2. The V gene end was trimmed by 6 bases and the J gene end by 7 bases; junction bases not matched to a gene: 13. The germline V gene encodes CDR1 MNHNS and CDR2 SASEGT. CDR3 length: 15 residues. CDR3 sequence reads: CASSPGGTVTHTQYF. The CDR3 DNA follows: TGTGCCAGCAGCCCCGGGGGGACTGTTACCCATACGCAGTATTTT.

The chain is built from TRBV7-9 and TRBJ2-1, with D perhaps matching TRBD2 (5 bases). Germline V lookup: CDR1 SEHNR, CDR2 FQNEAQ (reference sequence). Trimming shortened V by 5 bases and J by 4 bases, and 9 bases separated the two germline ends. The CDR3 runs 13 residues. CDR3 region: CASSPEGYNEQFF. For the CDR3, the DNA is TGTGCCAGCAGCCCCGAGGGTTACAATGAGCAGTTCTTC.

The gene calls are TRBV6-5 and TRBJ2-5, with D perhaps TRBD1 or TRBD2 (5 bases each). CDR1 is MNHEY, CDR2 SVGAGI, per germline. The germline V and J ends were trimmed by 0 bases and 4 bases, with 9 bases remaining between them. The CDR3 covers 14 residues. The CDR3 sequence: CASSYSSGGETQYF. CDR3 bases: TGTGCCAGCAGTTACTCGAGTGGGGGAGAGACCCAGTACTTC.

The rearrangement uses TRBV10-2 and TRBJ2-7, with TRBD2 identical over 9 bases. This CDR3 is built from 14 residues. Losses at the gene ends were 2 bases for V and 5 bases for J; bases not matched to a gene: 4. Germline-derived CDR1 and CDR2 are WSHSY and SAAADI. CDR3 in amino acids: CASSEGVAGDEQYF. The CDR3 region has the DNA TGCGCCAGCAGTGAGGGAGTAGCGGGAGACGAGCAGTACTTC.

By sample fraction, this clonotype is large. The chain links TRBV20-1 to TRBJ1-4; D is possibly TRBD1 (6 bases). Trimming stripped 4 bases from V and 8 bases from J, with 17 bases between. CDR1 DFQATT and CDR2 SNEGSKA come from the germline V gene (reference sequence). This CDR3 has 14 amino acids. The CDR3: CSATQGLEREKLFF. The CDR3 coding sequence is TGCAGTGCTACCCAGGGGCTTGAAAGGGAAAAACTGTTTTTT.

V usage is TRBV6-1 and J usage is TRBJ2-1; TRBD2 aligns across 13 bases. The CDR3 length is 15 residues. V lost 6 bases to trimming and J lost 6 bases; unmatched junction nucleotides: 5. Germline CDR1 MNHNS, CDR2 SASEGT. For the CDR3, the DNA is TGTGCCAGCAGACCAGGACTAGCGGGAGCCAATGAGCAGTTCTTC. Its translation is CASRPGLAGANEQFF.

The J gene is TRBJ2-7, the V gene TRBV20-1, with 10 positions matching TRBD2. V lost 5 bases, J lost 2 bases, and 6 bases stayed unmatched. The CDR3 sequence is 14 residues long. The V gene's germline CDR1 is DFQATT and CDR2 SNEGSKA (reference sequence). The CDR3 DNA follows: TGCAGTGCTCAGCGTAGCGGGAGGACCTACGAGCAGTACTTC. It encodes CSAQRSGRTYEQYF.

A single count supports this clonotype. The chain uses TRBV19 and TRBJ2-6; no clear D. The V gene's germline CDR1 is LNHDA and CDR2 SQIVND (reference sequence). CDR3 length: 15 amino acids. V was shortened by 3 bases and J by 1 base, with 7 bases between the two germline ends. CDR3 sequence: CASSIFTSGANVLTF. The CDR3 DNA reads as TGTGCCAGTAGTATTTTTACTTCTGGGGCCAACGTCCTGACTTTC.

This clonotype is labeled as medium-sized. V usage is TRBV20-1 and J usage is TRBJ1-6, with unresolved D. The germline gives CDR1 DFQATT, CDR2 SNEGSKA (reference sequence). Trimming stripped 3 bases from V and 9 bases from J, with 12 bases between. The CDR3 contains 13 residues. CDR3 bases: TGCAGTGCTAGGGCAGTAGGTGGTTCACCCCTCCACTTT. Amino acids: CSARAVGGSPLHF.